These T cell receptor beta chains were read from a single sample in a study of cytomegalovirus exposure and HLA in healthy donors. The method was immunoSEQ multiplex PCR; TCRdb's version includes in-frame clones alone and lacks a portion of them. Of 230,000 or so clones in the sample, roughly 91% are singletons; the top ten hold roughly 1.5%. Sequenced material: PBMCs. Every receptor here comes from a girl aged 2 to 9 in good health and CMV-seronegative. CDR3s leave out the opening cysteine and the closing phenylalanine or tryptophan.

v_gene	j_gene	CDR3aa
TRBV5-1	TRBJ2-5	ASSLTQRAYQETQY
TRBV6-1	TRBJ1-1	ASYRALKGEAF
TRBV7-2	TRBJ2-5	ASSTRIAQETQY
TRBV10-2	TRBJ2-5	ASSPILEKETQY
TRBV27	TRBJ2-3	ASSPGLAGTTDTQY
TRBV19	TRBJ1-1	ATREGGTEAF
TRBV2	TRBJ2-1	ASYAGQGANEQF
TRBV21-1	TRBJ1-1	ASRPPSMNTEAF
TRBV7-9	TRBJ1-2	ASSLDPGNYGYT
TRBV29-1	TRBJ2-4	SVEVDRGSIQY
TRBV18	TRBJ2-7	ASSRSTGDYEQY
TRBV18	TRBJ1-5	ASSPIKGDKPQH
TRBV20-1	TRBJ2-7	SGRDSYEQY
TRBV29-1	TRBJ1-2	SVPGTANYGYT
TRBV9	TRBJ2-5	ASSEGGETQY
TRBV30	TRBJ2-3	AWSVASGADTQY
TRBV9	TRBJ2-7	ASSPPVTSGGTYEQY
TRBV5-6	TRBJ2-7	ASSLYYEQY
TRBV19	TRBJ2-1	ASNPTSGSYNEQF
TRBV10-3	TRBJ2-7	AISEAAYEQY
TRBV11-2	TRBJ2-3	ASSLGLREVVDTQY
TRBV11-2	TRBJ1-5	ASSKGIDSNQPQH
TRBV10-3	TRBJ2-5	AISDPVAGGQEETQY
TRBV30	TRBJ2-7	AWHQAGGPREQY
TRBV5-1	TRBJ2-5	ASSSDGGSETQY
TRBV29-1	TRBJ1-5	SVEGWTGFFGNQPQH
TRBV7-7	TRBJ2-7	ASSPRQGSSFYEQY
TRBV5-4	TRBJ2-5	ASSLGLAAQETQY
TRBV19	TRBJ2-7	ASTLTSGRADEQY
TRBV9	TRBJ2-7	ASSVVAGGPPYEQY
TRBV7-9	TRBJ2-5	ASSLQETQY
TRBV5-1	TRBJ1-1	ASSLSGTGNTEAF
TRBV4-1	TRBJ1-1	ASSGDRGLSEAF
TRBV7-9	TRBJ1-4	ASSLGDSNEKLF
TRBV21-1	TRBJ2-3	ASSQTDSSDTQY
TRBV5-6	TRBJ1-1	ASSWLQGGNTEAF
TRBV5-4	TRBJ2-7	ASSSTGTGGFLSYEQY
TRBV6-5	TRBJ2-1	ASSYVAGLSYNEQF
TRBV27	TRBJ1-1	ASSPGQALNTEAF
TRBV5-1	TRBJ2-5	ASSPMAGGKETQY
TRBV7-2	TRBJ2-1	ASSLGQGANEQF
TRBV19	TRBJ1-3	ASSAETGRSGNTIY
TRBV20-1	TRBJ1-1	SARGRGRAF